This record concerns one T cell receptor beta chain sequence. Clones were read by immunoSEQ multiplex PCR, and TCRdb kept only the in-frame ones, dropping some. The repertoire consists of 60,000 to 85,000 clones, with 92% occurring once and the leading ten covering about 1.5%. V shed 4 bases, J shed 2 bases, and the junction held 2 bases outside the gene matches. Germline CDR1 is SGHRS and CDR2 is YFSETQ. The CDR3 is 13 residues long. This sample was included in a study of T cell changes during pregnancy in multiple sclerosis. This sequence originates from a female donor in good health, enrolled as a control in a pregnancy study. This specimen consisted of peripheral blood, obtained in the second trimester of pregnancy. The V call is TRBV5-1, the J call TRBJ2-7, with TRBD2 identical over 8 bases. This CDR3 is CASSAGGTYEQYF. CDR3 nucleotide sequence: TGCGCCAGCAGCGCGGGAGGCACCTACGAGCAGTACTTC.